The clone carrying this TCR beta chain was counted between two and nine times. The sample comes from a study of blood T cell repertoires in COVID-19. Whole-study context: Italy, Spain and the United States were the sources of the convalescent and acute COVID-19 samples. T cells, B-cell-depleted T cells, or PBMCs provided the cDNA or gDNA that served as material.

Profiled with immunoSEQ multiplex PCR; TCRdb holds only in-frame clones, not every one. The sample holds 35,000 to 45,000 clones, around 90% seen once. V gave up 6 bases and J gave up 3 bases; unmatched junction bases: 6. This CDR3 has 14 residues. Germline lookup yields CDR1 LGHNA and CDR2 YSLEER. What was sequenced was peripheral blood. The chain couples TRBV4-3 to TRBJ2-7; 9 bases line up with TRBD1. The TCR comes from a human donor in a cohort sampled during active COVID-19. The CDR3 loop reads CASSPGTGFYEQYF. The CDR3, as DNA: TGCGCCAGCAGTCCCGGGACAGGGTTCTACGAGCAGTACTTC.